This is a list of T cell receptor beta chains from one sample in a study of CD4 T cells in relation to SARS-CoV-2 and coronaviruses. Using immunoSEQ multiplex PCR, the repertoire was profiled, and TCRdb retains in-frame clones only, with some absent. The sample carries tens of thousands of clones, roughly 84% recorded once. Their cognate antigens are unknown. The sequencing sample was made of naive CD4+ T cells from PBMCs, cultured in vitro. The receptor source for this set is an adult with COVID-19. Both conserved end residues are part of each CDR3. D genes are given only for firm matches. A row's size may be missing; if present it is once, few, many or a size class.

V: TRBV29-1
J: TRBJ2-1
length: 13
D: NA
size: NA
DNA: TGCAGCGCCCGGGACTCCTACTACAATGAGCAGTTCTTC
CDR3: CSARDSYYNEQFF

V: TRBV20-1
J: TRBJ1-6
length: 13
D: NA
size: NA
DNA: TGCAGTGCTAGTTGGAGGGTTAATTCACCCCTCCACTTT
CDR3: CSASWRVNSPLHF

V: TRBV7-8
J: TRBJ2-3
length: 14
D: NA
size: NA
DNA: TGTGCCAGCAGCCCCGTCGCCGTCCAGGATACGCAGTATTTT
CDR3: CASSPVAVQDTQYF

V: TRBV28
J: TRBJ1-5
length: 16
D: NA
size: NA
DNA: TGTGCCAGCAAGGATCGATCAGGGGCCGGCAATCAGCCCCAGCATTTT
CDR3: CASKDRSGAGNQPQHF

V: TRBV7-9
J: TRBJ1-2
length: 13
D: NA
size: NA
DNA: TGTGCCAGCAGCTTAGGCCAGGGTTACGGCTACACCTTC
CDR3: CASSLGQGYGYTF

V: TRBV28
J: TRBJ1-5
length: 15
D: NA
size: NA
DNA: TGTGCCAGCAGCATATGGGCAACAGGGAATCAGCCCCAGCATTTT
CDR3: CASSIWATGNQPQHF

V: TRBV6-1
J: TRBJ1-1
length: 14
D: NA
size: NA
DNA: TGTGCCAGCAGTGAATGGGAGAAGAACACTGAAGCTTTCTTT
CDR3: CASSEWEKNTEAFF

V: TRBV5-5
J: TRBJ2-3
length: 16
D: TRBD2
size: NA
DNA: TGTGCCAGCAGTTACCCGGGACTAGCGGGAACAGATACGCAGTATTTT
CDR3: CASSYPGLAGTDTQYF

V: TRBV7-3
J: TRBJ2-7
length: 13
D: NA
size: NA
DNA: TGTGCCAGCAGCGCCCGTACTACGTCCGAGCAGTACTTC
CDR3: CASSARTTSEQYF

V: TRBV15
J: TRBJ2-3
length: 15
D: NA
size: NA
DNA: TGTGCCACCAGCAGAGATTGGAGGGAGCGTCCTACGCAGTATTTT
CDR3: CATSRDWRERPTQYF

V: TRBV5-1
J: TRBJ1-1
length: 14
D: NA
size: NA
DNA: TGCGCCAGCAGCTTGGACGGTCAGGACACTGAAGCTTTCTTT
CDR3: CASSLDGQDTEAFF

V: TRBV30
J: TRBJ2-7
length: 14
D: TRBD2
size: NA
DNA: TGTGCCTGGAGTGGAGGCGTTGCGGGGGGCGAGCAGTACTTC
CDR3: CAWSGGVAGGEQYF

V: TRBV5-8
J: TRBJ2-5
length: 15
D: TRBD2
size: NA
DNA: TGTGCCAGCAGCTGGGGAGGGTCGGGGCAAGAGACCCAGTACTTC
CDR3: CASSWGGSGQETQYF

V: TRBV24-1
J: TRBJ1-2
length: 14
D: NA
size: large
DNA: TGTGCCACCAGTGGGAGGACAGTGGAGTATGGCTACACCTTC
CDR3: CATSGRTVEYGYTF

V: TRBV6-5
J: TRBJ2-7
length: 15
D: NA
size: NA
DNA: TGTGCCTCTTGGTTCGGGGGGCAGCGGAGCTACGAGCAGTACTTC
CDR3: CASWFGGQRSYEQYF

V: TRBV2
J: TRBJ1-5
length: 13
D: NA
size: NA
DNA: TGTGCCAGCAGCAGGCAGACCAATCAGCCCCAGCATTTT
CDR3: CASSRQTNQPQHF

V: TRBV20-1
J: TRBJ1-2
length: 14
D: NA
size: few
DNA: TGCAGTGCTAGTAGTCAGGGTAGGAACTATGGCTACACCTTC
CDR3: CSASSQGRNYGYTF

V: TRBV5-1
J: TRBJ1-1
length: 14
D: NA
size: NA
DNA: TGCGCCAGCAGCTTGGGACCTTCGAACACTGAAGCTTTCTTT
CDR3: CASSLGPSNTEAFF

V: TRBV5-1
J: TRBJ2-1
length: 16
D: TRBD2
size: NA
DNA: TGCGCCAGCAGCTGGTTACTAGCGGGAAGTTACAATGAGCAGTTCTTC
CDR3: CASSWLLAGSYNEQFF

V: TRBV5-1
J: TRBJ2-7
length: 16
D: NA
size: NA
DNA: TGCGCCAGCAGCTGGGATCCCGGGACACCCCCCCGAGAGCAGTACTTC
CDR3: CASSWDPGTPPREQYF

V: TRBV6-5
J: TRBJ2-7
length: 13
D: NA
size: once
DNA: TGTGCCAGCAGTCGGGACAACCGCTACGAGCAGTACTTC
CDR3: CASSRDNRYEQYF

V: TRBV7-3
J: TRBJ1-2
length: 14
D: NA
size: NA
DNA: TGTGCCAGCAGCTCCGGGGGAAGGAACTATGGCTACACCTTC
CDR3: CASSSGGRNYGYTF

V: TRBV7-6
J: TRBJ1-1
length: 16
D: NA
size: NA
DNA: TGTGCCAGCAGCTCGCCGTCCGCGCAGGGTGGTACTGAAGCTTTCTTT
CDR3: CASSSPSAQGGTEAFF

V: TRBV28
J: TRBJ1-6
length: 14
D: NA
size: NA
DNA: TGTGCCAGCAGTTTTGGTGATTGGAATTCACCCCTCCACTTT
CDR3: CASSFGDWNSPLHF

V: TRBV21-1
J: TRBJ1-1
length: 12
D: NA
size: NA
DNA: TGTGCCAGCAGCAAAGGGGCGGGTGAAGCTTTCTTT
CDR3: CASSKGAGEAFF

V: TRBV5-6
J: TRBJ2-3
length: 16
D: TRBD2
size: NA
DNA: TGTGCCAGCAGCTTAGCGGGAGGGACGAACACAGATACGCAGTATTTT
CDR3: CASSLAGGTNTDTQYF

V: TRBV4-1
J: TRBJ2-1
length: 12
D: NA
size: NA
DNA: TGCGCCAGCAGCCGACAGGACAATGAGCAGTTCTTC
CDR3: CASSRQDNEQFF